This TCR beta chain was identified during a study of T cell responses to AZD1222 COVID-19 vaccine. Whole-study context: Second-dose groups at about 4 or about 12 weeks were pooled.

Study-wide points: White British ancestry dominated among donors, who included more females, and clonal diversity was possibly underestimated. After the peak T cell response, and only then, were repertoires sampled. Spike-specific TCR breadth and depth went up after people got two AZD1222 doses.

Profiled with immunoSEQ multiplex PCR; TCRdb holds only in-frame clones, not every one. This table has about 120,000 clones, 88% appearing once. The V end was cut by 2 bases, the J end by 4 bases, with 5 bases between. Germline V gene sequence: CDR1 SGHTA, CDR2 FQGNSA. This CDR3 has 12 residues. As concerns this clone: The antigen is not known.

The clonotype was recovered from an adult in good health. The material was peripheral blood, obtained on day 0 of AZD1222 vaccination. The chain is built from TRBV7-2 and TRBJ1-1; D is unresolved. The CDR3 reads CASSLSGTEAFF. The CDR3 DNA is TGTGCCAGCAGCTTAAGTGGCACTGAAGCTTTCTTT.